This TCR beta chain was sequenced during a study of beta chain features in type 1 diabetes. The CDR3 consists of 18 residues. CDR1 and CDR2 (germline): MDHEN, SYDVKM. The V end lost 3 bases, the J end lost 0 bases, and 18 bases lay between the germline ends. Each population that was sorted was more than 98% pure. cDNA synthesis used the whole RNA isolate, giving expressed TCRB sequences. The data were produced by immunoSEQ multiplex PCR, yet TCRdb's version contains in-frame clones alone and is incomplete. The table has nearly 350,000 clones, 8% seen once. The receptor's source is a woman aged 18-29 years in good health. The gene calls are TRBV28 and TRBJ1-5; D is possibly TRBD1 (5 bases). The sequencing sample was made of central memory CD4+ T cells from blood. CDR3 DNA: TGTGCCAGCAGTTTGGCCAGGGAGGCGCGGGATAGCAATCAGCCCCAGCATTTT. Amino acids: CASSLAREARDSNQPQHF. The full variable domain, rest sourced from reference TRBV28 and TRBJ1-5, is DVKVTQSSRYLVKRTGEKVFLECVQDMDHENMFWYRQDPGLGLRLIYFSYDVKMKEKGDIPEGYSVSREKKERFSLILESASTNQTSMYLCASSLAREARDSNQPQHFGDGTRLSIL.